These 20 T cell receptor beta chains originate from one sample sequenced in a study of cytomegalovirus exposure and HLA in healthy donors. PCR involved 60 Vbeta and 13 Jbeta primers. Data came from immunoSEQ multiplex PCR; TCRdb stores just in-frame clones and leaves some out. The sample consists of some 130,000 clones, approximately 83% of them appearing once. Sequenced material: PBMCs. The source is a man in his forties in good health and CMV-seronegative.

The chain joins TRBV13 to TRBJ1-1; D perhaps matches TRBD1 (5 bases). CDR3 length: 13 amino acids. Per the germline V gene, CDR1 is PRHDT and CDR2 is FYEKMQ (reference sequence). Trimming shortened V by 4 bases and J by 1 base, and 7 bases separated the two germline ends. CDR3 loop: CASSWGRNTEAFF. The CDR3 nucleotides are TGTGCCAGCAGCTGGGGCAGGAACACTGAAGCTTTCTTT.

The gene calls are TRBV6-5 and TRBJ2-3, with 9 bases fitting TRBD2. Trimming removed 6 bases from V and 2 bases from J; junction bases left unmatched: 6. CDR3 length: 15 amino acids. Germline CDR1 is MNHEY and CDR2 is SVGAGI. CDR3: CASRRAGGLTDTQYF. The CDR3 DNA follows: TGTGCCAGCAGGAGAGCGGGGGGCCTCACAGATACGCAGTATTTT.

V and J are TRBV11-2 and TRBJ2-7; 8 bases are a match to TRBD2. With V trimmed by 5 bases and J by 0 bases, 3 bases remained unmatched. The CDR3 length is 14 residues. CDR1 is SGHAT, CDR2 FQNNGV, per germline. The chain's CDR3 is CASSLSGSSYEQYF. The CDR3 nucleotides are TGTGCCAGCAGCCTGAGCGGGAGCTCCTACGAGCAGTACTTC.

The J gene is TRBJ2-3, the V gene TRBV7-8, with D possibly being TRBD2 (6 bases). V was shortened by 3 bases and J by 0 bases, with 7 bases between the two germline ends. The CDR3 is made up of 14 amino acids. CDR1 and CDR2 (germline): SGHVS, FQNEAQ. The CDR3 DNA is TGTGCCAGCAGCTTGAGCGGGAGCACAGATACGCAGTATTTT. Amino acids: CASSLSGSTDTQYF.

CDR3 nucleotides: TGTGCCAGCAGCTTGGACGGGGCAGGGGCCAACGAGCAGTACTTC. As protein: CASSLDGAGANEQYF. The chain couples TRBV5-4 to TRBJ2-7; D possibly corresponds to TRBD1 (6 bases). The germline gives CDR1 SGHNT, CDR2 YYREEE (reference sequence). The CDR3 totals 15 residues. Trimming removed 0 bases at V and 5 bases at J, with 15 bases between.

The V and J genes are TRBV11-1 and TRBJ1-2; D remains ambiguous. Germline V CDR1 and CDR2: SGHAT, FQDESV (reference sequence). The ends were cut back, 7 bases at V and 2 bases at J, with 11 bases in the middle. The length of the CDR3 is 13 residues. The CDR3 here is CASISRRNYGYTF. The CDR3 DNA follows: TGTGCCAGCATCTCGCGGAGGAACTATGGCTACACCTTC.

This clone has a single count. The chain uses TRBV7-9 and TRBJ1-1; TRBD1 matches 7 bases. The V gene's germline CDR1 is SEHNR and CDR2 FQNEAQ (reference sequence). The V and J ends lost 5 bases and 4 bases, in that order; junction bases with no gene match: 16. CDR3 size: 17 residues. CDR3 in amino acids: CASSRARQGAGSTEAFF. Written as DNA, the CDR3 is TGTGCCAGCAGCCGGGCTCGACAGGGTGCCGGTTCCACTGAAGCTTTCTTT.

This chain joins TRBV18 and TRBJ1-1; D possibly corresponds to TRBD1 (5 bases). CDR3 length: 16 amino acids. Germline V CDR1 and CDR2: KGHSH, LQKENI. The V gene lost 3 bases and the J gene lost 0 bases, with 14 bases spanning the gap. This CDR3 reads CASSPPAGNMNTEAFF. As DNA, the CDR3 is TGTGCCAGCTCACCCCCGGCAGGGAATATGAACACTGAAGCTTTCTTT.

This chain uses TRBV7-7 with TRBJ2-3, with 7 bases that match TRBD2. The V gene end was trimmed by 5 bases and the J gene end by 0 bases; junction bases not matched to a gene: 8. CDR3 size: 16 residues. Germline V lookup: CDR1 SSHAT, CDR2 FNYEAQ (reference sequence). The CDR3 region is CASSGELAPSTDTQYF. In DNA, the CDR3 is TGTGCCAGCAGCGGAGAACTAGCGCCTAGCACAGATACGCAGTATTTT.

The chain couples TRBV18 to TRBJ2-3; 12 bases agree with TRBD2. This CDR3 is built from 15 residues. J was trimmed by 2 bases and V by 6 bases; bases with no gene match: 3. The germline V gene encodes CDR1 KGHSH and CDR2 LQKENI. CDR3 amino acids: CASSRTSGDTDTQYF. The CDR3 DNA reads TGTGCCAGCTCTCGGACTAGCGGGGACACAGATACGCAGTATTTT. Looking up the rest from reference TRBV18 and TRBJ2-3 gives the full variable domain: NAGVMQNPRHLVRRRGQEARLRCSPMKGHSHVYWYRQLPEEGLKFMVYLQKENIIDESGMPKERFSAEFPKEGPSILRIQQVVRGDSAAYFCASSRTSGDTDTQYFGPGTRLTVL.

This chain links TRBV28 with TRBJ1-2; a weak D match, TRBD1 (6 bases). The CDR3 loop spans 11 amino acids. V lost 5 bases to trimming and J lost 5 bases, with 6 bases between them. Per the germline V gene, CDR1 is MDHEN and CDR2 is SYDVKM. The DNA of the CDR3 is TGTGCCAGCAGTCAGGGGTATGGCTACACCTTC. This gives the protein CASSQGYGYTF.

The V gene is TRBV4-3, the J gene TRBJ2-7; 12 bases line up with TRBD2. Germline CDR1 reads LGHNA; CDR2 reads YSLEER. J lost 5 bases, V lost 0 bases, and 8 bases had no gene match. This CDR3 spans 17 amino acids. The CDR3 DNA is TGCGCCAGCAGCCAAGATACGACTAGCGGGAGACCGGACGAGCAGTACTTC. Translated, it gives CASSQDTTSGRPDEQYF.

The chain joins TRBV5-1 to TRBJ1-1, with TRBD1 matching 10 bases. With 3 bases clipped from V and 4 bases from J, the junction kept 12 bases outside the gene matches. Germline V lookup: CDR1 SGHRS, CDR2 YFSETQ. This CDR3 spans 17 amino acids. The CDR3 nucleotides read TGCGCCAGCAGCTCGGGGACAGGGGCCATGGGGGGCACTGAAGCTTTCTTT. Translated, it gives CASSSGTGAMGGTEAFF. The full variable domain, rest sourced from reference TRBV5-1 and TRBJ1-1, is KAGVTQTPRYLIKTRGQQVTLSCSPISGHRSVSWYQQTPGQGLQFLFEYFSETQRNKGNFPGRFSGRQFSNSRSEMNVSTLELGDSALYLCASSSGTGAMGGTEAFFGQGTRLTVV.

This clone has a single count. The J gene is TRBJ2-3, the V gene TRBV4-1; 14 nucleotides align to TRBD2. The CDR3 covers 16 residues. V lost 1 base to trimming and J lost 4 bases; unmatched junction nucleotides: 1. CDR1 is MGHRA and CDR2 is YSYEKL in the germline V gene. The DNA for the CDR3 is TGCGCCAGCAGCCAAGGGACTAGCGGGAGGTCAGATACGCAGTATTTT. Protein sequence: CASSQGTSGRSDTQYF.

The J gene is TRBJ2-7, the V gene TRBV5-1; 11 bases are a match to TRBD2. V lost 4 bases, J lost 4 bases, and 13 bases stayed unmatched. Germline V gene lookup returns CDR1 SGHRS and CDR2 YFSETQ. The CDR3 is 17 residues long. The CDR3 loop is CASSGTLGLADSYEQYF. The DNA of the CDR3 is TGCGCCAGCAGCGGGACATTGGGACTAGCGGATTCATACGAGCAGTACTTC. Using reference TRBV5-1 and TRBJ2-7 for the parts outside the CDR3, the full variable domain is KAGVTQTPRYLIKTRGQQVTLSCSPISGHRSVSWYQQTPGQGLQFLFEYFSETQRNKGNFPGRFSGRQFSNSRSEMNVSTLELGDSALYLCASSGTLGLADSYEQYFGPGTRLTVT.

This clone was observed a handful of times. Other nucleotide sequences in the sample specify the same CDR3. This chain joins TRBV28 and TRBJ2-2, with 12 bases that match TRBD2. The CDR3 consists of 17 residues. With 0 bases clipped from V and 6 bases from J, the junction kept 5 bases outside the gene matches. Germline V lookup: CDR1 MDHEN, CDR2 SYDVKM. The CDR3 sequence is CASSLWRLAGGPGELFF. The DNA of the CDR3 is TGTGCCAGCAGTTTATGGAGGCTAGCGGGAGGGCCCGGGGAGCTGTTTTTT.

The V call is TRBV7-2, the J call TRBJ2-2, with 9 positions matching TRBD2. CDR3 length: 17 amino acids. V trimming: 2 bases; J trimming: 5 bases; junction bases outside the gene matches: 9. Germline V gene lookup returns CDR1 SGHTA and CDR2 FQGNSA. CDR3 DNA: TGTGCCAGCAGCTTAATCGGCGGGGGGGTGCGGACCGGGGAGCTGTTTTTT. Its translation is CASSLIGGGVRTGELFF.

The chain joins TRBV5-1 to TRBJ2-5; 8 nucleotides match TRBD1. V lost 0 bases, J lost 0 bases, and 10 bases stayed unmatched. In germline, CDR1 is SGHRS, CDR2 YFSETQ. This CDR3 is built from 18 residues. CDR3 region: CASSLVGTGLMYQETQYF. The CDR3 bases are TGCGCCAGCAGCTTGGTCGGGACAGGACTTATGTACCAAGAGACCCAGTACTTC.

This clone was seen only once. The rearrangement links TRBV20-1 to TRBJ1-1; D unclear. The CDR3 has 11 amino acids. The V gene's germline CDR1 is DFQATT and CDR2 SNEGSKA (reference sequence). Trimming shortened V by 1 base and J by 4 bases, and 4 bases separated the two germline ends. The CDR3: CSARVLTEAFF. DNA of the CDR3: TGCAGTGCTAGAGTCCTCACTGAAGCTTTCTTT.

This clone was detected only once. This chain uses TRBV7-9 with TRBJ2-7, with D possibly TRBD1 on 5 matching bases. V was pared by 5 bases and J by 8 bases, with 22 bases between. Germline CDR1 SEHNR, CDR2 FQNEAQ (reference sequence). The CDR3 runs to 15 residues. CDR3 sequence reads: CASSRQGANEGKQYF. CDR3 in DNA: TGTGCCAGCAGCCGTCAGGGTGCTAACGAAGGGAAGCAGTACTTC.